The clone carrying this TCR beta chain was seen a few times. The antigen remains unidentified. A multiplex PCR was run with 60 Vbeta primers and 13 Jbeta primers. Assay: immunoSEQ multiplex PCR; the TCRdb copy retains only in-frame clones and omits some. Seen here are 150,000 to 200,000 clones, just over 75% observed once, and the top ten hold approximately 2%. This sample was taken from a study of cytomegalovirus exposure and HLA in healthy donors. Study-level points and caveats: Earlier analysis found most TCR beta V segments productive about 90% or about 30% of the time. Researchers catalogued some 160 TCR beta chains as cytomegalovirus-associated.

The sample taken for sequencing was PBMCs. This clonotype was sampled from a woman in her twenties or thirties in good health and CMV-seropositive.

The CDR3 sequence is CASSKGLKDKYEQYF. The DNA of the CDR3 is TGTGCCAGCAGCAAGGGGCTGAAAGACAAGTACGAGCAGTACTTC. The rearrangement links TRBV6-5 to TRBJ2-7, with a tentative D call TRBD1 (5 bases). The CDR3 totals 15 residues. V dropped 6 bases and J dropped 4 bases, with 19 bases sitting between them. The germline V gene has CDR1 MNHEY and CDR2 SVGAGI.